This T cell receptor beta chain emerged from a study of CD8+CD57+ T cells in acquired aplastic anemia. At the level of the study: Quantities of DNA derived from sorted CD4+ and CD8+ cells averaged approximately 3.3 ug. Study outcomes and limitations: Patients and controls were not found to differ significantly in CD8+ Simpson's diversity.

About this clonotype itself: The antigen is not known.

Genomic DNA, serving as template, underwent TCR beta VDJ and CDR3 profiling. Using its own MiXCR run on the reads, TCRdb lists one record per CDR3 protein. There are 80,000 to 100,000 distinct CDR3 sequences in the sample; less than 75% occur only once, and roughly 60% lies in the top ten. For sequencing, patients were chosen who had shown expansion of CD8+CD57+ cells by flow cytometry. Severe acquired aplastic anemia affected all patients. Germline CDR1 and CDR2: MNHEY and SVGAGI. Trimming pared 1 base from V and 9 bases from J, leaving 16 bases between. The CDR3 runs 16 residues. The sample comprised sorted CD4+, CD8+, or CD8+CD57+ T cells (not recorded which) from PBMCs. The chain employs TRBV6-5 and TRBJ1-6, with no clear D. This receptor was obtained from a human donor with aplastic anemia. The CDR3 DNA follows: TGTGCCAGCAGTTACTACACGACCCGACCGGGTTCACCCCTCCACTTT. Its translation: CASSYYTTRPGSPLHF.